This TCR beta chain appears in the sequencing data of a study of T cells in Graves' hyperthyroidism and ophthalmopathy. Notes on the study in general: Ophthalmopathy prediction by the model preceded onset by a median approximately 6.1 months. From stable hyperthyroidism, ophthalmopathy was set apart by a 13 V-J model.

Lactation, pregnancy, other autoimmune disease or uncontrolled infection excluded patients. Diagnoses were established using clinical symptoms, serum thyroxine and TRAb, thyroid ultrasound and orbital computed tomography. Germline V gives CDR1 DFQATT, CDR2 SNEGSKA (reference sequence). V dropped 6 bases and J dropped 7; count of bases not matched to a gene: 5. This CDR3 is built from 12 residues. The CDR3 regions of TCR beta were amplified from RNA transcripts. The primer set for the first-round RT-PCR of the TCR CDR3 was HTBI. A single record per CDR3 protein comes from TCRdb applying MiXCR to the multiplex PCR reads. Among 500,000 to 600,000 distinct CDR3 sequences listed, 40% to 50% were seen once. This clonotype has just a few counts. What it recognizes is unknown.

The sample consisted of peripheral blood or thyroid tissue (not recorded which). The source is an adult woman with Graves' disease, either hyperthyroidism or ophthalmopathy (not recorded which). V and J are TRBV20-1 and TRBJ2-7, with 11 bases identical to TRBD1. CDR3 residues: CSAGQGAQEQYF. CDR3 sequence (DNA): TGCAGTGCCGGACAGGGGGCCCAGGAGCAGTACTTC.